Shown below are 23 T cell receptor beta chains from a single sample sequenced in a study of tumor and adjacent non-tumor tissue in lung cancer (dated by TCRdb to between 2018 and 2020). RNA was extracted from bulk unsorted tissue and checked for quality with a NanoDrop ND-1000 and an Agilent 2100. The method behind the library was multiplex PCR. The sample was run on an Illumina HiSeq 2500. Following protocols modified from ARM-PCR, the researchers constructed TCRbeta libraries through three rounds of nested PCR with primers (Table S4). In-frame beta chains were kept once TCRdb had trimmed the public reads at Q25 with fastp and called clones with MiXCR. Rows with one shared CDR3 protein collapse into an entry with the most common genes and DNA. The sample profile shows some 99,000 distinct CDR3 sequences; approximately 71% of them were found once. The leading ten clones occupy 35% to 40% of the sample.

Sequencing was done on a sample of lung tumor tissue. Source of these receptors: a woman aged 60-75 years with non-small cell lung cancer.

This clonotype was recorded many times. The chain is built from TRBV20-1 and TRBJ2-1, with 8 bases matching TRBD1. Germline CDR1 and CDR2: DFQATT and SNEGSKA (reference sequence). The CDR3 covers 14 residues. The ends lost 6 bases at V and 7 bases at J; junction bases unmatched: 11. CDR3 protein: CSAALGTGVNEQFF. In nucleotides, the CDR3 is TGCAGTGCCGCTTTGGGGACAGGCGTGAATGAGCAGTTCTTC.

A word on this clonotype: The junction differs from germline at one of its ends, possibly a read error. The chain recombines TRBV5-6 with TRBJ1-6, with D perhaps TRBD1 (5 bases). This CDR3 comprises 16 residues. Germline-derived CDR1 and CDR2 are SGHDT and YYEEEE. The CDR3 reads CTSSPDLGVGNSPLHF. DNA of the CDR3: TGTACCAGCAGCCCGGACTTGGGGGTGGGCAATTCACCCCTCCACTTT.

This clonotype was recorded only once. It is likely a read error, because the conserved phenylalanine at the end of the CDR3 is missing. The chain combines TRBV11-2 with TRBJ2-1; the D gene is possibly TRBD2 (6 bases). CDR3 length: 14 amino acids. CDR1 is SGHAT, CDR2 FQNNGV, per germline. The CDR3 coding sequence is TGTGCCAGCAGCTTTGGAGGGTCCTACAATAAGCAGTTCATC. This translates into CASSFGGSYNKQFI.

Regarding this clonotype: This may stem from a read error, because a much larger clone lies one nucleotide away. The chain is built from TRBV12-3 or TRBV12-4 and TRBJ2-2; TRBD1 matches 7 bases. Germline trimming cut 8 bases from V and 4 bases from J; bases unmatched to any gene: 7. The CDR3 loop spans 14 amino acids. The CDR3 loop reads CASGRTGSTGELFF. The DNA of the CDR3 is TGTGCCAGCGGCCGGACAGGCAGCACCGGGGAGCTGTTTTTT.

The table lists this clonotype with a count of one. The chain carries TRBV20-1 and TRBJ2-2; the D gene is possibly TRBD2 (6 bases). Trimming cost V 1 base and J 4 bases, with 13 bases left between them. The length of the CDR3 is 15 residues. Germline CDR1 and CDR2: DFQATT and SNEGSKA (reference sequence). The CDR3 sequence is CSARASGRGTGELFF. The CDR3 DNA reads TGCAGTGCTAGAGCCTCAGGGCGGGGCACCGGGGAGCTGTTTTTT.

As to this clonotype: One end of the junction fails to match germline, which may point to a read error. The chain combines TRBV11-2 with TRBJ2-7; tentative D call: TRBD1 (6 bases). This CDR3 contains 14 residues. Germline CDR1 reads SGHAT; CDR2 reads FQNNGV. The CDR3 protein is CASGLSTGTTERYF. The CDR3 nucleotides read TGTGCCAGCGGCTTATCTACCGGGACAACCGAGCGGTACTTC.

Worth noting for this clonotype: Here the CDR3 omits its conserved ending phenylalanine or tryptophan, so a read error is the likely source. The limits of the CDR3 on the DNA are not certain, so only TCRdb's listed CDR3 is given. V is TRBV5-5 and J is TRBJ2-3; TRBD1 was called by the table and not checked on the DNA. The CDR3 is 13 amino acids long, termini counted. Germline V gene sequence: CDR1 SGHKS, CDR2 YYEKEE (reference sequence). CDR3: CASSTTGIDTLYV.

As to this clonotype: The CDR3 does not end in the conserved phenylalanine or tryptophan, so this is likely a read error. This chain joins TRBV11-2 and TRBJ2-7; D possibly uses TRBD1 or TRBD2 (5 bases each). The CDR3 runs 14 residues. CDR1 and CDR2 (germline): SGHAT, FQNNGV. DNA for the CDR3: TGTGCCTGCAGTTGGGACCGCGGAGGATACGTGCAGTACCTC. Translation: CACSWDRGGYVQYL.

Concerning this clonotype: The CDR3 carries no conserved terminal phenylalanine or tryptophan, so it likely arises from a read error. The DNA is omitted, as the CDR3 cannot be located on it reliably, and the CDR3 follows TCRdb's listing. CDR3 amino acids: CSATLGLAGIEDTQIV. The gene calls are TRBV20-1 and TRBJ2-3; TRBD2, the table's D call, lacks a check against the DNA. Per the germline V gene, CDR1 is DFQATT and CDR2 is SNEGSKA (reference sequence). The CDR3 spans 16 residues, counting both ends.

Of note for this clonotype: An end of the junction differs from the germline gene, which may be a read error. The chain has TRBV11-2 and TRBJ1-2; D might be TRBD1 (5 bases). The V gene's germline CDR1 is SGHAT and CDR2 FQNNGV. This CDR3 is built from 15 residues. As DNA, the CDR3 is TGTGCGAGCAGCCCTTACCTCCGGGGCCGCTATGGCTACATCTTC. It is translated as CASSPYLRGRYGYIF.

The sample holds many counts of this clonotype. This sequence joins TRBV29-1 and TRBJ2-1; D might be TRBD2 (5 bases). Trimming removed 2 bases from V and 8 bases from J, with 19 bases in between. CDR3 length: 15 residues. Germline V gene data show CDR1 as SQVTM and CDR2 as ANQGSEA. CDR3 in DNA: TGCAGCGTTGAATTCGGGTTCGGACCGGAGGATGAGCAGTTCTTC. This codes for CSVEFGFGPEDEQFF.

On this clonotype: The junction and the germline gene differ at one end; a read error may be behind it. The chain recombines TRBV11-1 with TRBJ2-3; possible D gene TRBD2, 7 bases. The CDR3 runs to 15 residues. CDR1 and CDR2 from the germline V gene are SGHAT and FQDESV (reference sequence). The CDR3 nucleotides read TGTGCCAGCAGCTCGACGGGGGGCCCCCCAGATATGCAGTACTTT. Encoded protein: CASSSTGGPPDMQYF. The full variable domain, in which reference TRBV11-1 and TRBJ2-3 provide the parts outside the CDR3, is EAEVAQSPRYKITEKSQAVAFWCDPISGHATLYWYRQILGQGPELLVQFQDESVVDDSQLPKDRFSAERLKGVDSTLKIQPAELGDSAMYLCASSSTGGPPDMQYFGPGTRLTVL.

Concerning this clonotype itself: An end of the junction differs from the germline gene, which may be a read error. This chain connects TRBV5-6 to TRBJ1-4; TRBD1 agrees at 10 bases. This CDR3 contains 15 residues. CDR1 and CDR2 from the germline V gene are SGHDT and YYEEEE. CDR3 DNA sequence: TGTGCCATCAGCTATACCGGGACAGGGGCTGAAAAACTGTTTTTT. Translation gives CAISYTGTGAEKLFF.

About this clonotype itself: The junction departs from the called germline gene at one end, perhaps through a read error. CDR3 residues: CVSSPQTGGVNVLTF. The CDR3 DNA reads as TGTGTCAGCAGTCCTCAGACCGGGGGGGTCAACGTCCTGACTTTC. The chain is built from TRBV6-1 and TRBJ2-6, with 8 bases that match TRBD2. Germline-derived CDR1 and CDR2 are MNHNS and SASEGT. The CDR3 runs to 15 residues.

Remarks on this clonotype: The final CDR3 position lacks the conserved phenylalanine or tryptophan, pointing to a likely read error. The V gene is TRBV11-3, the J gene TRBJ2-1, with 10 nucleotides matching TRBD2. Germline assignment: CDR1 SGHNT and CDR2 YENEEA. CDR3 length equals 17 residues. Written as DNA, the CDR3 is TGTGCCAACAGCTTAGAGTTGGCTAGCGGGAGCCACGATGAGCAGTTCCTC. Residues: CANSLELASGSHDEQFL.

This clonotype appeared a few times. This could be a read error, since a much larger clone is one nucleotide away. The chain links TRBV6-2 or TRBV6-3 to TRBJ1-2; D remains ambiguous. Germline loops: CDR1 MNHEY, CDR2 SVGEGT. The V and J ends lost 2 bases and 10 bases respectively, with 11 bases between them. This CDR3 contains 12 residues. Written as DNA, the CDR3 is TGTGCCAGCAGTTACCTCAGGTTTGACTACACCTTC. It encodes CASSYLRFDYTF.

Points on this clonotype: A much larger clone lies one base from this, so it may be a read error. The chain links TRBV6-5 to TRBJ2-7, with no clear D. This CDR3 is 13 amino acids long. Germline V lookup: CDR1 MNHEY, CDR2 SVGAGI. CDR3 coding DNA: TGTGCCAGCGGTTACCTCAAAGGTTACGAGCAGTACTTC. This sequence encodes CASGYLKGYEQYF.

This clonotype was seen only once. A much larger clone differs by one base, so this may be a read error. The chain carries TRBV6-1 and TRBJ1-4; 10 bases align to TRBD1. The CDR3 totals 14 residues. Trimming cost V 9 bases and J 8 bases; bases outside gene matches: 9. The germline V gene has CDR1 MNHNS and CDR2 SASEGT. DNA for the CDR3: TGTGCCAGTGAGACAGGGGGCACGGAAGAAAAACTGTTTTTT. Its protein is CASETGGTEEKLFF.

The count of this clonotype is one. Germline is not matched at one junction end, which may reflect a read error. This rearrangement joins TRBV4-1 to TRBJ2-1; 9 bases agree with TRBD2. CDR1 MGHRA and CDR2 YSYEKL come from the germline V gene. The length of the CDR3 is 16 residues. DNA of the CDR3: TGCGCCGGCAGCCAAGATCCAAGCGGGGGGACCGAGGAGCAGTTCTTC. Translated, it gives CAGSQDPSGGTEEQFF.

In regard to this clonotype: Sequence at one end of the junction differs from germline and may be a read error. The CDR3 nucleotides read TGCGCCAGCAGCCAAGGAGGGGGCATATCTAACAATGGTTACACCTTC. Protein sequence: CASSQGGGISNNGYTF. The V call is TRBV4-3, the J call TRBJ1-2; 7 bases are shared with TRBD1. Germline V gives CDR1 LGHNA, CDR2 YSLEER. CDR3 length equals 16 residues.

Turning to this clonotype: It may be a read error: a sequence one base away is much more abundant. The chain employs TRBV11-2 and TRBJ1-2; D is unclear. CDR1 is SGHAT, CDR2 FQNNGV, per germline. This CDR3 is 14 amino acids long. For the CDR3, the DNA is TGTCCCAGCAGCTTAGGTTACGGAGACTATGGCTACACCTTC. Translating gives CPSSLGYGDYGYTF.

The chain links TRBV13 to TRBJ2-3; TRBD1 is a possible D gene (6 bases). CDR3 length: 13 amino acids. The V gene's germline CDR1 is PRHDT and CDR2 FYEKMQ (reference sequence). V was pared by 7 bases and J by 2 bases, with 10 bases between. In DNA form, the CDR3 reads TGTGCCAGCACTGGGGGACACACAGATACGCAGTATTTT. It codes for CASTGGHTDTQYF.

The J gene is TRBJ1-6, the V gene TRBV11-2, with TRBD1 identical over 10 bases. CDR1 SGHAT and CDR2 FQNNGV come from the germline V gene. Germline trimming cut 5 bases from V and 11 bases from J; bases unmatched to any gene: 6. The CDR3 contains 14 residues. The CDR3 here is CASSMDRGSPPLHF. Written as DNA, the CDR3 is TGTGCCAGCAGCATGGACAGGGGGAGCCCACCCCTCCACTTT.